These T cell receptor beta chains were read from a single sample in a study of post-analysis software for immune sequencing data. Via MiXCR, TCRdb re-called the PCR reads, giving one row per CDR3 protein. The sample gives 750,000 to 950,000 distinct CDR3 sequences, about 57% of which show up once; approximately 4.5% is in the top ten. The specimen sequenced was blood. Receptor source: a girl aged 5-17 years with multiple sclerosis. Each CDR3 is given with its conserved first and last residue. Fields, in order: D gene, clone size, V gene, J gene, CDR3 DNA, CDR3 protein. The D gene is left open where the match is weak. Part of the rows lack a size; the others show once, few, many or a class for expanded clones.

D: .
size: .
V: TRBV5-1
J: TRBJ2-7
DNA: TGCGCCAGCAGCTTGGGAGGCCTGAAGCCCTACGAGCAGTACTTC
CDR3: CASSLGGLKPYEQYF

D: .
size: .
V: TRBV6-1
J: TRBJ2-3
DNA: TGTGCCAGCAGTGAAGTCCGTTCAGATACGCAGTATTTT
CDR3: CASSEVRSDTQYF

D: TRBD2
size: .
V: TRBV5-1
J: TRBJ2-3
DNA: TGCGCCAGCAGCCTCCTACTAGCGGGAGTCGCAGATACGCAGTATTTT
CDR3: CASSLLLAGVADTQYF

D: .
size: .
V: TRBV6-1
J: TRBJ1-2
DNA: TGTGCCAGCAGTGAAAGATCACAGCTCCTCGACTATGGCTACACCTTC
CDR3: CASSERSQLLDYGYTF

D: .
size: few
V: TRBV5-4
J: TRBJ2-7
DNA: TGTGCCAGCAGCTTCCCCACCTCTAAGTCCTACGAGCAGTACTTC
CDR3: CASSFPTSKSYEQYF

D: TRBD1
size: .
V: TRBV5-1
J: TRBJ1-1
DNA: TGCGCCAGCAGCGGAAGACAGGGAAGGAGCACTGAAGCTTTCTTT
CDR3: CASSGRQGRSTEAFF

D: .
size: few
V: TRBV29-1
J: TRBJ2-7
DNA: TGCAGCGTTGAGATCAGGGATATGGCCTACGAGCAGTACTTC
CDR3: CSVEIRDMAYEQYF

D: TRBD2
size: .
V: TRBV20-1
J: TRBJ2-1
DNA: TGCAGTGCTAAGAGCCGATCTAGCGGGAGGAGCTACAATGAGCAGTTCTTC
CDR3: CSAKSRSSGRSYNEQFF

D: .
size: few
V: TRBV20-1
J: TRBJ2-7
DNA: TGCAGTGCTAGAGTCACCACGTCAGCCTACGAGCAGTACTTC
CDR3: CSARVTTSAYEQYF

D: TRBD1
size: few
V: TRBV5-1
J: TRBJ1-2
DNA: TGCGCCAGCAGCTTGGCAGGGGGCGGCAGCTATGGCTACACCTTC
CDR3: CASSLAGGGSYGYTF

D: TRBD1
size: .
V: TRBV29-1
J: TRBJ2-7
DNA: TGCAGCGTTGAAGGGCCAGGGGGCAACTACGAGCAGTACTTC
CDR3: CSVEGPGGNYEQYF

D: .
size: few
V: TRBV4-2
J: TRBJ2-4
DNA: TGTGCCAGCAGCCAACTAAACAGGGACCCGATGACCAAAAACATTCAGTACTTC
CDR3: CASSQLNRDPMTKNIQYF

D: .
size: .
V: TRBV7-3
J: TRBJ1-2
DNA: TGTGCCAGCAGCTTAATGGGGGGTGCTAACTATGGCTACACCTTC
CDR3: CASSLMGGANYGYTF

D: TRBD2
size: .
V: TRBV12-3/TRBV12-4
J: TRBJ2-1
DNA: TGTGCCAGCAGTTTCGAGCGGGAGGGCTACAATGAGCAGTTCTTC
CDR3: CASSFEREGYNEQFF

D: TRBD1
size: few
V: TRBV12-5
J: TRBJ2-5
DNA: TGTGCTAGTGCCAAGGGACAGAACAGCCAAGAGACCCAGTACTTC
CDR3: CASAKGQNSQETQYF

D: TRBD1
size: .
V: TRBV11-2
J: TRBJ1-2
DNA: TGTGCCAGCAGCTATCAACAGGGGGCCGATGGCTACACCTTC
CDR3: CASSYQQGADGYTF

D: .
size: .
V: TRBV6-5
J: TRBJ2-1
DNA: TGTGCCAGCAGTTACGACCGGTATGAGCAGTTCTTC
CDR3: CASSYDRYEQFF

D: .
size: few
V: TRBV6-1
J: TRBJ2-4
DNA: TGTGCCAGCATTCAGGGGAACGGGGACAAAAACATTCAGTACTTC
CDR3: CASIQGNGDKNIQYF

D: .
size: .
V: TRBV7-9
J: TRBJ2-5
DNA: TGTGCCAGCAGCTCACCCTTGGGACCGTACCAAGAGACCCAGTACTTC
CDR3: CASSSPLGPYQETQYF

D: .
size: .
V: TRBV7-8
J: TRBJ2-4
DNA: TGTGCCAGCAGCCCGCCCTTCCGGGATATAGCCAAAAACATTCAGTACTTC
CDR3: CASSPPFRDIAKNIQYF

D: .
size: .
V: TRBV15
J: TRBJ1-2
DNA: TGTGCCACCAGCAGAGGGGGGCCTATTGGCTACACCTTC
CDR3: CATSRGGPIGYTF

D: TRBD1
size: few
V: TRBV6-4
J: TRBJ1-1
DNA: TGTGCCAGCAGTGTCTCCCCTGCGACAGGGTTGAGCACTGAAGCTTTCTTT
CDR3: CASSVSPATGLSTEAFF

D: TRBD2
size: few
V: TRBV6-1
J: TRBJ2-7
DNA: TGTGCCAGCAACCCTAGCGGTAACTCCTACGAGCAGTACTTC
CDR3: CASNPSGNSYEQYF

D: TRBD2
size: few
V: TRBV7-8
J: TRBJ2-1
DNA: TGTGCCAGCAACCTCGGGGGGGTTGGGGGCTCTTACAATGAGCAGTTCTTC
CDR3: CASNLGGVGGSYNEQFF

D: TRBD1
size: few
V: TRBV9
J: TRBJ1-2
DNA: TGTGCCAGCAGTTCCGAGAAACCGACAGGGAGCTATGGCTACACCTTC
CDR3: CASSSEKPTGSYGYTF

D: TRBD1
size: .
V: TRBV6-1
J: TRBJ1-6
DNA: TGTGCCAGCAGTGAAGCGGCCGGACAGGGAATTTCACCCCTCCACTTT
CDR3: CASSEAAGQGISPLHF

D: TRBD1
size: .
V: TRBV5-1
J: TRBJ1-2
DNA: TGCGCCAGCAGCCCCGGGACAGGGGGTCGTGGCTACACCTTC
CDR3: CASSPGTGGRGYTF

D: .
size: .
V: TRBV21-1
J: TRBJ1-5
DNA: TGTGCCAGCAGCAAGGGGGACAGGGACAGCAATCAGCCCCAGCATTTT
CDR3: CASSKGDRDSNQPQHF

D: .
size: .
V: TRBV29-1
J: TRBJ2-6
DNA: TGCAGCGCCCGCAGGACTGGGAGCTCTGGGGCCAACGTCCTGACTTTC
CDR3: CSARRTGSSGANVLTF

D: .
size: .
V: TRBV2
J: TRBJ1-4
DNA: TGTGCCAGCAGTTCGGGACGCCCCGTGAGTAATGAAAAACTGTTTTTT
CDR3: CASSSGRPVSNEKLFF

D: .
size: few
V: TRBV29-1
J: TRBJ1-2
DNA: TGCAGCGTTGAGGCAGGGTACAACTATGGCTACACCTTC
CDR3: CSVEAGYNYGYTF

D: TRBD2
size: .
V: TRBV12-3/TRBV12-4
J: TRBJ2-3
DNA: TGTGCCGGCAGTTGGCTAGCGGGAGGTTCTAGCACAGATACGCAGTATTTT
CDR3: CAGSWLAGGSSTDTQYF

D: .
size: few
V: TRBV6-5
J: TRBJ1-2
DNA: TGTGCCAGCAGTTACCCCGGGCGGGCGGGCTACACCTTC
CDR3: CASSYPGRAGYTF

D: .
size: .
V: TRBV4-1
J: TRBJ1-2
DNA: TGCGCCAGCAGCCAAGAGGGCCAGAAAAACTATGGCTACACCTTC
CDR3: CASSQEGQKNYGYTF

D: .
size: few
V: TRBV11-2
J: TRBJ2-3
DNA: TGTGCCAGCAGCGTACAGCGGGCGAGCACAGATACGCAGTATTTT
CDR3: CASSVQRASTDTQYF

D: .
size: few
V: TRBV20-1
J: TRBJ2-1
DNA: TGCAGTGCTAGTACTATCGCGGGGCCGCAGTTCTTC
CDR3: CSASTIAGPQFF

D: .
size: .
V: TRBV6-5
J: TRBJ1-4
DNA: TGTGCCAGCAGTTACGGGTCAACTAATGAAAAACTGTTTTTT
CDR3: CASSYGSTNEKLFF

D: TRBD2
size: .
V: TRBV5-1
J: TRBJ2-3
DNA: TGCGCCAGCAGCTTTCCCACTCTAGCGGGGTACACAGATACGCAGTATTTT
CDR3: CASSFPTLAGYTDTQYF

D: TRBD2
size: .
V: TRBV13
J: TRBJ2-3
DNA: TGTGCCAGCAGCCTCGGGACGAGGCTAGCGGGAACAGATACGCAGTATTTT
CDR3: CASSLGTRLAGTDTQYF

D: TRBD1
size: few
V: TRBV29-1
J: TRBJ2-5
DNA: TGCAGCGTTGAGGGACAGGAGTACCAAGAGACCCAGTACTTC
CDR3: CSVEGQEYQETQYF

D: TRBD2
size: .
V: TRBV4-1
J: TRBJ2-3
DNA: TGCGCCAGCAGCCAAGGGACTAGCGCGTCCACAGATACGCAGTATTTT
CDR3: CASSQGTSASTDTQYF

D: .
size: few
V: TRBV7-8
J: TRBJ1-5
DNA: TGTGCCAGCAGCTTTAGGGGGAGCCAGCCCCAGCATTTT
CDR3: CASSFRGSQPQHF

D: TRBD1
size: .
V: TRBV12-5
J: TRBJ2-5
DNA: TGTGCTAGTGGTTTGTCAAACCTGGTAGGGGGCTTAGTAAATGAGCAGTACTTC
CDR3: CASGLSNLVGGLVNEQYF

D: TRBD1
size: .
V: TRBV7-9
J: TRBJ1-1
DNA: TGTGCCAGCAGCTACGACAGGGCCGGGGCTTTCTTT
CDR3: CASSYDRAGAFF

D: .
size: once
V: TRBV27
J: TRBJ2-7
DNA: TGTGCCAGCAGTCTGAGGACAGTGGCTGTGGGCGAGCAGTACTTC
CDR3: CASSLRTVAVGEQYF

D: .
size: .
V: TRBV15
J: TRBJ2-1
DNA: TGTGCCACCAGCATCCCCTACAATGAGCAGTTCTTC
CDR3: CATSIPYNEQFF

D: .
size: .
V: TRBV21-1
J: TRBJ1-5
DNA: TGTGCCAGCAGCAAACGGCTCGCCTTCACGGGTCAGCCCCAGCATTTT
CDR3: CASSKRLAFTGQPQHF

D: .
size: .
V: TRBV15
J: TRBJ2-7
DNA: TGTGCCACCAGCAGAGGTGAGCGGGACGAGCAGTACTTC
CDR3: CATSRGERDEQYF

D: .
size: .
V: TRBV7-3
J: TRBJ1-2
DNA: TGTGCCAGCAGCTTACGCCGGACAGTCTATGGCTACACCTTC
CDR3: CASSLRRTVYGYTF

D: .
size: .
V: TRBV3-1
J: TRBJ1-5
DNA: TGTGCCAGCAGCCAATCCTCAGGGAGGCCCAATCAGCCCCAGCATTTT
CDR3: CASSQSSGRPNQPQHF

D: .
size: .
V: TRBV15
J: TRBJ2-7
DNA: TGTGCCACCAGCAGAGACCGTCTAGCGAACGAGCAGTACTTC
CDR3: CATSRDRLANEQYF